A selection of T cell receptor beta chains follows, all from one sample in a study of blood T cell repertoires in COVID-19. Libraries were prepared by immunoSEQ multiplex PCR; TCRdb keeps only in-frame clonotypes and omits some of them. The sample gives about 150,000 clones, over 60% of which show up once; roughly 1.8% is in the top ten. Sequenced input: peripheral blood. Every receptor here comes from a man aged 80 or over with acute or convalescent COVID-19. Each CDR3 is given with its conserved first and last residue. Fields, in order: D gene, clone size, J gene, V gene, CDR3 DNA, CDR3 protein. The D gene is left open where the match is weak. Expanded clones get a size class; other rows say once, few or many, or leave the size out.

d_call: TRBD2; clone_size: few; j_call: TRBJ2-2; v_call: TRBV3-1/TRBV3-2; cdr3_nt: TGTGCCAGCACCGGACTAGCGGGGGACACCGGGGAGCTGTTTTTT; cdr3_aa: CASTGLAGDTGELFF
d_call: TRBD2; clone_size: .; j_call: TRBJ2-5; v_call: TRBV7-6; cdr3_nt: TGTGCCAGCAGTCCCAGGGGAGCGGGGGGGCCGGTGGAGACCCAGTACTTC; cdr3_aa: CASSPRGAGGPVETQYF
d_call: .; clone_size: .; j_call: TRBJ1-5; v_call: TRBV5-4; cdr3_nt: TGTGCCAGCAGCTTGGCAGGTGACAATCAGCCCCAGCATTTT; cdr3_aa: CASSLAGDNQPQHF
d_call: .; clone_size: few; j_call: TRBJ2-7; v_call: TRBV7-9; cdr3_nt: TGTGCCAGCAGCTTATCTACAGGGGAGCAGTACTTC; cdr3_aa: CASSLSTGEQYF
d_call: TRBD1; clone_size: .; j_call: TRBJ1-3; v_call: TRBV11-2; cdr3_nt: TGTGCCAGCGCTCGCAGGACAGGGCTAGGAAGCGGAACTGGAAACACCATATATTTT; cdr3_aa: CASARRTGLGSGTGNTIYF
d_call: .; clone_size: .; j_call: TRBJ2-3; v_call: TRBV5-6; cdr3_nt: TGTGCCAGCAGCTTGGTTAGTGACAGAGATACGCAGTATTTT; cdr3_aa: CASSLVSDRDTQYF
d_call: TRBD2; clone_size: few; j_call: TRBJ2-5; v_call: TRBV7-2; cdr3_nt: TGTGCCAGCAGCTTACACCGACTAGCGGGCCAAGAGACCCAGTACTTC; cdr3_aa: CASSLHRLAGQETQYF
d_call: .; clone_size: few; j_call: TRBJ1-5; v_call: TRBV9; cdr3_nt: TGTGCCAGCAGCGTAGGAGGGGGGGTCGATCAGCCCCAGCATTTT; cdr3_aa: CASSVGGGVDQPQHF
d_call: .; clone_size: .; j_call: TRBJ1-5; v_call: TRBV19; cdr3_nt: TGTGCCAGTAAGATAGTGGGGGGGATAATCAATCAGCCCCAGCATTTT; cdr3_aa: CASKIVGGIINQPQHF
d_call: TRBD2; clone_size: .; j_call: TRBJ2-2; v_call: TRBV3-1/TRBV3-2; cdr3_nt: TGTGCCAGCAGCCAAGCGGAGCGGGGGCCGCTTTTT; cdr3_aa: CASSQAERGPLF
d_call: TRBD1; clone_size: many; j_call: TRBJ1-2; v_call: TRBV15; cdr3_nt: TGTGCCACCAGCAGAGAGGGACAGGGGTATGGCTACACCTTC; cdr3_aa: CATSREGQGYGYTF
d_call: TRBD1; clone_size: few; j_call: TRBJ2-2; v_call: TRBV24-1; cdr3_nt: TGTGCCACCAGTGATCCCGGGACAGGGGAAACCGGGGAGCTGTTTTTT; cdr3_aa: CATSDPGTGETGELFF
d_call: .; clone_size: .; j_call: TRBJ1-5; v_call: TRBV19; cdr3_nt: TGTGCCAGTGGGCGAACGCAGCCCCAGCATTTT; cdr3_aa: CASGRTQPQHF
d_call: .; clone_size: .; j_call: TRBJ1-2; v_call: TRBV3-1/TRBV3-2; cdr3_nt: TGTGCCAGCAGCTTCGTGGGCCAGGGCTATGGCTACACCTTC; cdr3_aa: CASSFVGQGYGYTF
d_call: TRBD1; clone_size: .; j_call: TRBJ1-1; v_call: TRBV5-1; cdr3_nt: TGCGCCAGCAGCTTAGGGACAGGGGGCCCCACTGAAGCTTTCTTT; cdr3_aa: CASSLGTGGPTEAFF
d_call: .; clone_size: .; j_call: TRBJ2-3; v_call: TRBV19; cdr3_nt: TGTGCCACCGCTGGGACATATTCCACAGATACGCAGTATTTT; cdr3_aa: CATAGTYSTDTQYF
d_call: TRBD2; clone_size: .; j_call: TRBJ2-3; v_call: TRBV5-1; cdr3_nt: TGCGCCAGCACCGTCGGCTCGGGCGGGGGTGGAGATACGCAGTATTTT; cdr3_aa: CASTVGSGGGGDTQYF
d_call: .; clone_size: .; j_call: TRBJ2-4; v_call: TRBV7-6; cdr3_nt: TGTGCCAGCAGCTTAGAATCAGGGGTTAAAAACATTCAGTACTTC; cdr3_aa: CASSLESGVKNIQYF
d_call: TRBD1; clone_size: .; j_call: TRBJ2-3; v_call: TRBV19; cdr3_nt: TGTGCCAGTAGTATTCAGGGGGATCCTGCAGATACGCAGTATTTT; cdr3_aa: CASSIQGDPADTQYF
d_call: TRBD1; clone_size: .; j_call: TRBJ1-2; v_call: TRBV19; cdr3_nt: TGTGCCAGTAGGGACAGGGGTGGCTATGGCTACACCTTC; cdr3_aa: CASRDRGGYGYTF
d_call: TRBD1; clone_size: .; j_call: TRBJ1-2; v_call: TRBV4-3; cdr3_nt: TGCGCCAGCAGCGCACAGGGGGTTAACTATGGCTACACCTTC; cdr3_aa: CASSAQGVNYGYTF
d_call: TRBD1; clone_size: .; j_call: TRBJ1-4; v_call: TRBV5-1; cdr3_nt: TGCGCCAGCAGCTTGGCCGGGACAGATAATGAAAAACTGTTTTTT; cdr3_aa: CASSLAGTDNEKLFF
d_call: .; clone_size: .; j_call: TRBJ2-2; v_call: TRBV6-5; cdr3_nt: TGTGCCAGCAGTTACTCGTGGACAGCTAACACCGGGGAGCTGTTTTTT; cdr3_aa: CASSYSWTANTGELFF